Given below is one T cell receptor (beta chain) in context. Its cognate antigen is unknown. Researchers ran the PCR with 60 Vbeta and 13 Jbeta primers. The assay was immunoSEQ multiplex PCR, and TCRdb's table has in-frame clones only and misses some. The profile shows under 200,000 clones, 62% of them singletons. The V gene end was trimmed by 6 bases and the J gene end by 12 bases; junction bases not matched to a gene: 7. Germline V gives CDR1 SNHLY, CDR2 FYNNEI. The CDR3 has 14 amino acids. The data originate from a study of cytomegalovirus exposure and HLA in healthy donors. The wider study: Of around 400 genotyped donors, roughly 80% grouped in the Caucasian-associated ancestry cluster.

General study results and limits: TCR beta V segments were, for the most part, productive about 87% or about 30% of the time in an earlier analysis. Later analysis associated a missense DCLRE1C variant with TCR beta V- and J-gene trimming. A further, later analysis showed that HLA-associated TCR beta chains (compared with equally common others) were more clonally expanded.

The chain joins TRBV2 to TRBJ2-1, with 14 nucleotides matching TRBD2. What was sequenced was PBMCs. The sequence was collected from a middle-aged man in good health and CMV-seronegative. The CDR3 DNA reads as TGTGCCAGCAGGGCGGGACTAGCGGGAGTAAGGCAGTTCTTC. Translated: CASRAGLAGVRQFF. Filled out from reference TRBV2 and TRBJ2-1, the complete variable domain reads EPEVTQTPSHQVTQMGQEVILRCVPISNHLYFYWYRQILGQKVEFLVSFYNNEISEKSEIFDDQFSVERPDGSNFTLKIRSTKLEDSAMYFCASRAGLAGVRQFFGPGTRLTVL.